The T cell receptor (beta chain) under discussion was sequenced for a study of CD8 T cells in Susac syndrome. Blood CD8+ and CD4+ T cells underwent high-throughput TCR beta sequencing. TEMRA cells underwent FACS enrichment and CD8+ and CD4+ T cells underwent negative isolation. cDNA came from around 0.54 to 1 ug RNA primed by random hexamers. The CDR3 of TCR beta was amplified by immunoSEQ multiplex PCR across 54 Vbeta and 13 Jbeta. MiXCR, run by TCRdb on the immunoSEQ multiplex PCR reads, gives a single entry per CDR3 protein. Here the sample spans about 82,000 distinct CDR3 sequences, approximately 96% being singletons. V was clipped by 3 bases and J by 1 base, with 6 bases between them. The length of the CDR3 is 12 residues. Germline CDR1 SQVTM, CDR2 ANQGSEA.

The clonotype comes from a human donor with Susac syndrome. The chain uses TRBV29-1 and TRBJ1-2; no reliable D call. Sequencing was carried out using CD8+ T cells from PBMCs. The CDR3 protein is CSVETDNYGYTF. The CDR3 DNA sequence: TGCAGCGTTGAGACGGATAACTATGGCTACACCTTC.